The 26 T cell receptor beta chains given below trace back to one sample, sequenced in a study of vaccination effects on CD4 cells after COVID-19. What these receptors recognize is not known. Viral peptide pool expansion of antigen-specific CD4+ T cells preceded sequencing in the ViraFEST assay. Having been cultured for 10 days, the cells underwent CD4+ T cell isolation. Clones were sequenced by immunoSEQ multiplex PCR, and TCRdb holds only the in-frame ones, with some missing. The sample consists of tens of thousands of clones, 73% of them appearing once. The starting material was CD4+ T cells from PBMCs cultured with HCoV-229E spike peptides, obtained before COVID-19 vaccination. The origin of the receptors is a human donor who received a COVID-19 vaccine.

CDR3 amino acids: CASSSLLAGATGELFF. In DNA, the CDR3 is TGTGCCAGCAGCTCTTTACTAGCGGGGGCCACCGGGGAGCTGTTTTTT. V and J are TRBV5-4 and TRBJ2-2; TRBD2 agrees at 11 bases. This CDR3 has 16 residues. Germline lookup yields CDR1 SGHNT and CDR2 YYREEE (reference sequence). After removal of 3 bases from V and 4 bases from J, the junction contained 5 bases not matched to a gene.

This clone appeared once. The chain uses TRBV5-8 and TRBJ1-2; 8 bases line up with TRBD1. V trimming: 4 bases; J trimming: 4 bases; junction bases outside the gene matches: 3. Germline CDR1 reads SGHTS; CDR2 reads YDEGEE. The CDR3 is made up of 13 amino acids. CDR3 DNA: TGTGCCAGCAGCCTGACAGGGGCCTATGGCTACACCTTC. Translation: CASSLTGAYGYTF. The full variable domain, in which reference TRBV5-8 and TRBJ1-2 provide the parts outside the CDR3, is EAGVTQSPTHLIKTRGQQATLRCSPISGHTSVYWYQQALGLGLQFLLWYDEGEERNRGNFPPRFSGRQFPNYSSELNVNALELEDSALYLCASSLTGAYGYTFGSGTRLTVV.

This clone occurred a few times. The chain joins TRBV5-6 to TRBJ2-7; TRBD2 matches 7 bases. This CDR3 comprises 15 residues. The ends lost 0 bases at V and 3 bases at J; junction bases unmatched: 6. Germline V gene data show CDR1 as SGHDT and CDR2 as YYEEEE. The CDR3 bases are TGTGCCAGCAGCTTGGCCCAGCGGGGCTTCTACGAGCAGTACTTC. This encodes CASSLAQRGFYEQYF.

The V call is TRBV11-2, the J call TRBJ2-1; the D is unclear. The V end lost 2 bases, the J end lost 9 bases, and 5 bases lay between the germline ends. This CDR3 has 11 amino acids. The germline gives CDR1 SGHAT, CDR2 FQNNGV. The chain's CDR3 is CASSLTAEQFF. DNA for the CDR3: TGTGCCAGCAGCTTAACCGCTGAGCAGTTCTTC.

This clone occurred once. The genes are TRBV18 and TRBJ1-1; TRBD1 matches 9 bases. Unmatched junction bases numbered 9, after V lost 4 bases and J lost 3 bases. The CDR3 is 16 residues long. The germline V gene encodes CDR1 KGHSH and CDR2 LQKENI. Written as DNA, the CDR3 is TGTGCCAGCTCACAGAGAACCGGGACAGGGTACACTGAAGCTTTCTTT. Encoded protein: CASSQRTGTGYTEAFF.

This clone has a single count. The genes are TRBV19 and TRBJ2-6; the match to TRBD2 covers 12 bases. The CDR3 contains 20 residues. The germline CDR1 and CDR2 sequences are LNHDA and SQIVND (reference sequence). V lost 4 bases and J lost 0; bases outside the gene matches: 10. CDR3 region: CASSSPSGLAGHSGANVLTF. In nucleotides, the CDR3 is TGTGCCAGTAGTAGCCCTTCAGGACTAGCGGGGCACTCTGGGGCCAACGTCCTGACTTTC.

The V call is TRBV6-5, the J call TRBJ1-3, with D hard to call. Trimming took 7 bases from V and 0 from J, leaving 13 bases between them. Germline values: CDR1 MNHEY, CDR2 SVGAGI. CDR3 length: 15 residues. CDR3 nucleotides: TGTGCCAGCAATTCACAGAGATACTCTGGAAACACCATATATTTT. Its translation is CASNSQRYSGNTIYF.

The chain carries TRBV6-5 and TRBJ2-2, with D hard to call. With 0 bases removed from V and 6 bases from J, the gap between germline ends came to 8 bases. Germline CDR1 reads MNHEY; CDR2 reads SVGAGI. The CDR3 is 14 amino acids. CDR3 residues: CASSYSAPPGELFF. DNA of the CDR3: TGTGCCAGCAGTTACTCGGCACCCCCCGGGGAGCTGTTTTTT.

This chain links TRBV19 with TRBJ2-7, with TRBD1 matching 8 bases. J gave up 0 bases and V 4 bases, and 2 bases lay outside the gene matches. This CDR3 spans 14 amino acids. Per germline, CDR1 LNHDA and CDR2 SQIVND (reference sequence). The DNA of the CDR3 is TGTGCCAGTAGTACAGGGACAGGCTCCTACGAGCAGTACTTC. This sequence encodes CASSTGTGSYEQYF.

This clone was observed a handful of times. The chain uses TRBV2 and TRBJ1-3; D not certain. The V end was cut by 4 bases, the J end by 0 bases, with 7 bases between. The CDR3 is 14 residues long. Germline loops: CDR1 SNHLY, CDR2 FYNNEI. The CDR3 DNA follows: TGTGCCAGCAGTGCTATTTTCTCTGGAAACACCATATATTTT. It translates to CASSAIFSGNTIYF.

The chain joins TRBV9 to TRBJ2-1; 9 bases are a match to TRBD2. The CDR3 is 15 amino acids. From germline, CDR1 is SGDLS and CDR2 YYNGEE. The trim removed 0 bases at V and 9 bases at J, leaving 7 bases unmatched. CDR3 nucleotides: TGTGCCAGCAGCGTAGCCCAGCGGGGGGCGGGTGAGCAGTTCTTC. Residues: CASSVAQRGAGEQFF.

The chain recombines TRBV18 with TRBJ1-1; the match to TRBD1 covers 7 bases. With 4 bases clipped from V and 2 bases from J, the junction kept 4 bases outside the gene matches. The CDR3 runs to 14 residues. Looked up from germline, CDR1 is KGHSH and CDR2 is LQKENI. The CDR3 nucleotides read TGTGCCAGCTCACAATACAGGGGAAACACTGAAGCTTTCTTT. It specifies CASSQYRGNTEAFF.

V and J are TRBV5-1 and TRBJ2-3; 7 positions match TRBD2. This CDR3 is 15 amino acids long. From germline, CDR1 is SGHRS and CDR2 YFSETQ. V shed 4 bases, J shed 2 bases, and the junction held 7 bases outside the gene matches. The CDR3 DNA follows: TGCGCCAGCAGCAGAGACGGGAGGTTCACAGATACGCAGTATTTT. Translating it yields CASSRDGRFTDTQYF.

This chain connects TRBV6-4 to TRBJ2-1, with D perhaps matching TRBD2 (5 bases). V lost 6 bases and J lost 4, with 16 bases in between. Per germline, CDR1 MRHNA and CDR2 SNTAGT. The CDR3 is 15 residues long. As DNA, the CDR3 is TGTGCCAGCAGCTATGACATAGCGCCTTACAATGAGCAGTTCTTC. Amino acid sequence: CASSYDIAPYNEQFF.

The V gene is TRBV2, the J gene TRBJ1-1; TRBD1 agrees at 7 bases. This CDR3 spans 13 amino acids. Per germline, CDR1 SNHLY and CDR2 FYNNEI. V lost 7 bases, J lost 5 bases, and 7 bases stayed unmatched. The CDR3 DNA is TGTGCCAGCAAAGGAAGGGGGCGAACTGAAGCTTTCTTT. Protein sequence: CASKGRGRTEAFF.

This clone has only a few counts. The chain combines TRBV6-4 with TRBJ1-2, with 8 bases lining up with TRBD1. Germline CDR1 reads MRHNA; CDR2 reads SNTAGT. Trimming cost V 2 bases and J 6 bases; bases outside gene matches: 8. The CDR3 loop spans 15 amino acids. Here the CDR3 reads CASSDGNRGIDGYTF. The CDR3 coding sequence is TGTGCCAGCAGTGACGGAAACAGGGGGATAGATGGCTACACCTTC.

This clone has more than one count but fewer than ten. This chain links TRBV7-2 with TRBJ2-5; tentative D call: TRBD2 (6 bases). This CDR3 is built from 16 residues. Trimming stripped 3 bases from V and 7 bases from J, with 21 bases between. Germline CDR1 SGHTA, CDR2 FQGNSA. The CDR3 DNA reads TGTGCCAGCAGCTTGTTGACCGGGACTGTCATGTGGACCCAGTACTTC. Translating gives CASSLLTGTVMWTQYF.

The J gene is TRBJ2-1, the V gene TRBV3-1 (or the pseudogene TRBV3-2); 7 positions agree with TRBD2. V shed 2 bases, J shed 0 bases, and the junction held 4 bases outside the gene matches. CDR1 and CDR2 from the germline V gene are LGHDT and YNNKEL (reference sequence). The CDR3 runs to 16 residues. CDR3 nucleotide sequence: TGTGCCAGCAGCCAATCCGGGGGGAGCTCCTACAATGAGCAGTTCTTC. Translated: CASSQSGGSSYNEQFF.

The chain has TRBV5-1 and TRBJ2-3; tentatively, D is TRBD2 (6 bases). CDR1 is SGHRS and CDR2 is YFSETQ in the germline V gene. CDR3 length: 17 residues. V shed 4 bases and J shed 3 bases, with 21 bases lying between them. The CDR3 region is CASSPMAGLLMTDTQYF. The CDR3 DNA is TGCGCCAGCAGCCCAATGGCGGGGCTCTTAATGACAGATACGCAGTATTTT.

The V call is TRBV15, the J call TRBJ2-4; 12 positions match TRBD2. The CDR3 covers 19 residues. The germline V gene has CDR1 LNHNV and CDR2 YYDKDF (reference sequence). The V segment lost 0 bases and the J segment 1 base; nucleotides outside the gene matches: 7. The CDR3 protein is CATSRDSTSGRIAKNIQYF. The CDR3 DNA reads TGTGCCACCAGCAGAGATAGTACTAGCGGGAGGATCGCCAAAAACATTCAGTACTTC. Looking up the rest from reference TRBV15 and TRBJ2-4 gives the full variable domain: DAMVIQNPRYQVTQFGKPVTLSCSQTLNHNVMYWYQQKSSQAPKLLFHYYDKDFNNEADTPDNFQSRRPNTSFCFLDIRSPGLGDTAMYLCATSRDSTSGRIAKNIQYFGAGTRLSVL.

The table lists this clone with a few counts. V is TRBV2 and J is TRBJ2-2; perhaps TRBD2 as D (6 bases). The CDR3 covers 13 residues. Germline V gives CDR1 SNHLY, CDR2 FYNNEI. The V end lost 4 bases, the J end lost 7 bases, and 10 bases lay between the germline ends. The DNA for the CDR3 is TGTGCCAGCAGTGTCTCGGAGGGCGGGGAGCTGTTTTTT. It specifies CASSVSEGGELFF.

The V call is TRBV18, the J call TRBJ1-3, with unresolved D. Germline V gives CDR1 KGHSH, CDR2 LQKENI. V was clipped by 2 bases and J by 0 bases, with 11 bases between them. This CDR3 is 16 amino acids long. CDR3 sequence: CASSPTTSHSGNTIYF. CDR3 sequence (DNA): TGTGCCAGCTCACCAACAACAAGCCACTCTGGAAACACCATATATTTT.

V usage is TRBV4-1 and J usage is TRBJ2-2, with TRBD1 matching 10 bases. CDR1 and CDR2 (germline): MGHRA, YSYEKL. The J segment lost 5 bases and the V segment lost 6 bases, leaving 6 bases of the junction unmatched. The CDR3 length is 15 residues. DNA for the CDR3: TGCGCCAGCAGTCATCCGGGACAGGGGACCGGGGAGCTGTTTTTT. It codes for CASSHPGQGTGELFF.

The gene calls are TRBV6-1 and TRBJ2-3, with D possibly being TRBD1 (6 bases). Deletions cut 8 bases from V and 0 bases from J, with 9 bases between. The CDR3 loop spans 13 amino acids. CDR1 and CDR2 (germline): MNHNS, SASEGT. The CDR3 nucleotides are TGTGCCAGCGGGACACCTAGCACAGATACGCAGTATTTT. As protein: CASGTPSTDTQYF.

The V gene is TRBV4-1, the J gene TRBJ1-5; D is ambiguous. Germline lookup yields CDR1 MGHRA and CDR2 YSYEKL. CDR3 length: 15 amino acids. V shed 4 bases and J shed 0 bases, with 10 bases lying between them. The CDR3 sequence is CASSPMLLSNQPQHF. CDR3 nucleotide sequence: TGCGCCAGCAGCCCTATGCTCCTTAGCAATCAGCCCCAGCATTTT.

This rearrangement joins TRBV9 to TRBJ2-5; 11 positions agree with TRBD2. The CDR3 sequence is 16 residues long. The germline V gene has CDR1 SGDLS and CDR2 YYNGEE. Trimming removed 3 bases from V and 2 bases from J; junction bases left unmatched: 6. The CDR3 region is CASSALGTSGQETQYF. Written as DNA, the CDR3 is TGTGCCAGCAGCGCCCTCGGGACTAGCGGACAAGAGACCCAGTACTTC.